Listed below are T cell receptor beta chains from one sample, sequenced in a study of CD8+ T cells in alopecia areata. Libraries were prepared by immunoSEQ multiplex PCR; TCRdb keeps only in-frame clonotypes and omits some of them. The sample shows around 140,000 clones, roughly 52% of them seen only once. This sample comprised CD8+ T cells sorted from blood, obtained at week 4, from a patient treated with tofacitinib. The source of these receptors is a human donor with alopecia areata. CDR3s include the opening cysteine and the closing phenylalanine or tryptophan. A D gene is named only where the DNA matches it firmly. Clone size is stated in some rows and not others, as once, few, many or a class when expanded.

j_call: TRBJ1-2; d_call: -; v_call: TRBV5-1; clone_size: few; cdr3_aa: CASSSGRGYTF; cdr3_nt: TGCGCCAGCAGCTCTGGACGTGGCTACACCTTC
j_call: TRBJ1-1; d_call: -; v_call: TRBV4-3; clone_size: -; cdr3_aa: CASSGTNTEAFF; cdr3_nt: TGCGCCAGCAGCGGGACGAACACTGAAGCTTTCTTT
j_call: TRBJ1-1; d_call: -; v_call: TRBV5-1; clone_size: -; cdr3_aa: CASSKRTGPGTEAFF; cdr3_nt: TGCGCCAGCAGCAAAAGAACCGGGCCGGGGACTGAAGCTTTCTTT
j_call: TRBJ2-7; d_call: TRBD1; v_call: TRBV13; clone_size: -; cdr3_aa: CASAWDRDHEQYF; cdr3_nt: TGTGCCAGCGCCTGGGACAGGGACCACGAGCAGTACTTC
j_call: TRBJ1-1; d_call: -; v_call: TRBV13; clone_size: -; cdr3_aa: CASSLGNAEEAFF; cdr3_nt: TGTGCCAGCAGCTTAGGTAACGCGGAGGAAGCTTTCTTT
j_call: TRBJ2-1; d_call: -; v_call: TRBV7-8; clone_size: -; cdr3_aa: CASSLSNEQFF; cdr3_nt: TGTGCCAGCAGCTTAAGTAATGAGCAGTTCTTC
j_call: TRBJ1-5; d_call: -; v_call: TRBV11-2; clone_size: -; cdr3_aa: CASSLGAGSNQPQHF; cdr3_nt: TGTGCCAGCAGCTTAGGCGCTGGGAGCAATCAGCCCCAGCATTTT
j_call: TRBJ2-7; d_call: -; v_call: TRBV2; clone_size: -; cdr3_aa: CATHKGGTNSYEQYF; cdr3_nt: TGTGCCACCCACAAGGGGGGGACAAACTCCTACGAGCAGTACTTC
j_call: TRBJ2-7; d_call: -; v_call: TRBV5-1; clone_size: few; cdr3_aa: CASSSYREVREQYF; cdr3_nt: TGCGCCAGCAGCTCCTACAGGGAGGTCCGCGAGCAGTACTTC
j_call: TRBJ1-1; d_call: -; v_call: TRBV14; clone_size: -; cdr3_aa: CASSLGLEAFF; cdr3_nt: TGTGCCAGCAGCCTCGGACTCGAAGCTTTCTTT
j_call: TRBJ2-7; d_call: -; v_call: TRBV7-9; clone_size: few; cdr3_aa: CASSPIGQYYEQYF; cdr3_nt: TGTGCCAGCAGCCCCATAGGGCAGTACTACGAGCAGTACTTC
j_call: TRBJ1-2; d_call: -; v_call: TRBV7-9; clone_size: -; cdr3_aa: CASSLGAGDPGYTF; cdr3_nt: TGTGCCAGCAGCTTAGGGGCAGGGGATCCGGGCTACACCTTC